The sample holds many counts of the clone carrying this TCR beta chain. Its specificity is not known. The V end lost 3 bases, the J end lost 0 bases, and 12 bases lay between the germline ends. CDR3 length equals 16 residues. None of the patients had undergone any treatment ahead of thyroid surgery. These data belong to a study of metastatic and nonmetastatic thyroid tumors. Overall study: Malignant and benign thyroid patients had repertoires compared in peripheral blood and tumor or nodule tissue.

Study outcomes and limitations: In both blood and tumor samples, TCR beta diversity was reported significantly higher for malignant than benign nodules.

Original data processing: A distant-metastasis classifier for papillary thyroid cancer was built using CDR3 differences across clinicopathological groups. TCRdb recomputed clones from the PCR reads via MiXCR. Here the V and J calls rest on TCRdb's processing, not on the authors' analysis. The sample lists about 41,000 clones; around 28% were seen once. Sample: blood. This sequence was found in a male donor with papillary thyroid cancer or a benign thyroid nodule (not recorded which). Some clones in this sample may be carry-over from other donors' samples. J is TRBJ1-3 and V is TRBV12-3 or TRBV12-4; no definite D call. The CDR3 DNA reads TGTGCCAGCAGTTTTCTCTCCGGGTCCTCTGGAAACACCATATATTTT. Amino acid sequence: CASSFLSGSSGNTIYF.